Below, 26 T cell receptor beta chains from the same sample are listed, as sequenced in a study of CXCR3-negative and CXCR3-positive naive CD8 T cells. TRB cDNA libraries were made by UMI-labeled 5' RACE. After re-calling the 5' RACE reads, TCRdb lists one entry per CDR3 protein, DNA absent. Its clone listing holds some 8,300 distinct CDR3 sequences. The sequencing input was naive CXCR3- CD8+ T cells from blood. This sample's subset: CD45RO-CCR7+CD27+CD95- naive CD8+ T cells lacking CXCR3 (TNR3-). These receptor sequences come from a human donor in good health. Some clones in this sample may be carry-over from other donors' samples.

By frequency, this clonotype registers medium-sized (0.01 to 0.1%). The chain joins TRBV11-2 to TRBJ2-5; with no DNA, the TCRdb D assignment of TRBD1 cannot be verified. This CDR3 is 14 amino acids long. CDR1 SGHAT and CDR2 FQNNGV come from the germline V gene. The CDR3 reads CASSRTVPQETQYF.

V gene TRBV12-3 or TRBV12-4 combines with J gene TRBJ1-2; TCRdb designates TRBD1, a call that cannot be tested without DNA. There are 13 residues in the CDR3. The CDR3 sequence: CASSLAGQYGYTF.

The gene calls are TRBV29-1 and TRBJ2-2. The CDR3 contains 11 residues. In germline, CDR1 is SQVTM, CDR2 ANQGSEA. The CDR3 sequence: CSADGAGELFF.

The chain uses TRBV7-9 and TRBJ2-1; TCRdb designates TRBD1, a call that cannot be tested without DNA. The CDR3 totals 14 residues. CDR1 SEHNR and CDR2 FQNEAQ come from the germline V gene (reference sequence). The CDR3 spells CAWGRASSYNEQFF. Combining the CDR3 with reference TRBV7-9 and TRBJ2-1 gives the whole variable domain DTGVSQNPRHKITKRGQNVTFRCDPISEHNRLYWYRQTLGQGPEFLTYFQNEAQLEKSRLLSDRFSAERPKGSFSTLEIQRTEQGDSAMYLCAWGRASSYNEQFFGPGTRLTVL.

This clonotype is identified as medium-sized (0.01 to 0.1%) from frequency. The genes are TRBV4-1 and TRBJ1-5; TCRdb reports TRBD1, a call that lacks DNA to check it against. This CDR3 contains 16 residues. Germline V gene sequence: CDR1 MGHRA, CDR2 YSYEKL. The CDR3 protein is CASSQGGQGANQPQHF.

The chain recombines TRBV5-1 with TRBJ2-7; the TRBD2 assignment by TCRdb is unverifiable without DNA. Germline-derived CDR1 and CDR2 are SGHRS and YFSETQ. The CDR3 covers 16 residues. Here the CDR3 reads CASSSGAGGMKDEQYF.

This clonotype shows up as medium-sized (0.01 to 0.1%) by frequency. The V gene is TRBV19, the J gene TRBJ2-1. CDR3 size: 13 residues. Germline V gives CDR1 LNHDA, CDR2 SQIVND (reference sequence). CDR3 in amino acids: CASRESSYNEQFF.

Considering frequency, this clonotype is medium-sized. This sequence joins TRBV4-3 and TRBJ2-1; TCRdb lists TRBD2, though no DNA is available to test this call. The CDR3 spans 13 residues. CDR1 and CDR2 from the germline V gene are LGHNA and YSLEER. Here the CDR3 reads CASQREDSDEQFF.

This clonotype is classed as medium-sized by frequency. CDR3 sequence: CASSLSLAGGAPDTQYF. The rearrangement joins TRBV7-8 to TRBJ2-3; TCRdb selects TRBD1, and the lack of DNA leaves this call unchecked. CDR3 length: 17 residues. The germline V gene has CDR1 SGHVS and CDR2 FQNEAQ.

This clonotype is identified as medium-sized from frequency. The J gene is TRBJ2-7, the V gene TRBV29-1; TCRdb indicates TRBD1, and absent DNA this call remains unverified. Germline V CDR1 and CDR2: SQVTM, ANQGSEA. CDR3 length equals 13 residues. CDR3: CSVTPGDRYEQYF.

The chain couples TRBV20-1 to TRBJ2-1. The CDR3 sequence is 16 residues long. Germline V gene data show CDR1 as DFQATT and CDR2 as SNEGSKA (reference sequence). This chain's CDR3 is CSARDKYTSSYNEQFF.

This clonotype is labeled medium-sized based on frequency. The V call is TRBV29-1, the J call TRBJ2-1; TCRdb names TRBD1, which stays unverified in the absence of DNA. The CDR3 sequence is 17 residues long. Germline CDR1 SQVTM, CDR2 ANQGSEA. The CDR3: CSVGGAAPYVSYNEQFF.

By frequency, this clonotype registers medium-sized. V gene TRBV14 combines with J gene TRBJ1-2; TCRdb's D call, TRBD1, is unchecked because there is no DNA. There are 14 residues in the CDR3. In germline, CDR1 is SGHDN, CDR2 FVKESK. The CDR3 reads CASMPGTDNYGYTF.

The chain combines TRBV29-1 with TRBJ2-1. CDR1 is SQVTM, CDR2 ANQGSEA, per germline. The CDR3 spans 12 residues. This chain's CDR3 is CSVVKADNEQFF.

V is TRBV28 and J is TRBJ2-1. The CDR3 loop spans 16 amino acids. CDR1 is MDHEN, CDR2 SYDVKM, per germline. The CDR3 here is CASRNTQQGSYNEQFF.

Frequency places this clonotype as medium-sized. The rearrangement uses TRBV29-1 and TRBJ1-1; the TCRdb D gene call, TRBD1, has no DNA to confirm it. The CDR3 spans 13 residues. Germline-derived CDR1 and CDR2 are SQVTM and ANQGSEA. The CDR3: CSVEGLLGPEAFF.

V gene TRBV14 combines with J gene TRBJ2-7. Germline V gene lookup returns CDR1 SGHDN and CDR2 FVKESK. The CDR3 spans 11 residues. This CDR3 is CASSRLQEQYF. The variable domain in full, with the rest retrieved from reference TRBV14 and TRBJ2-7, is EAGVTQFPSHSVIEKGQTVTLRCDPISGHDNLYWYRRVMGKEIKFLLHFVKESKQDESGMPNNRFLAERTGGTYSTLKVQPAELEDSGVYFCASSRLQEQYFGPGTRLTVT.

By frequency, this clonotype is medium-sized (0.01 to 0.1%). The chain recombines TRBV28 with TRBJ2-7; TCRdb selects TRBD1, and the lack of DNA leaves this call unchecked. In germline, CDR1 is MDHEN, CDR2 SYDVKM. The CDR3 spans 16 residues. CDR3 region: CASSLVGGGPAYEQYF. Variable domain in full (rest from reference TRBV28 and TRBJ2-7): DVKVTQSSRYLVKRTGEKVFLECVQDMDHENMFWYRQDPGLGLRLIYFSYDVKMKEKGDIPEGYSVSREKKERFSLILESASTNQTSMYLCASSLVGGGPAYEQYFGPGTRLTVT.

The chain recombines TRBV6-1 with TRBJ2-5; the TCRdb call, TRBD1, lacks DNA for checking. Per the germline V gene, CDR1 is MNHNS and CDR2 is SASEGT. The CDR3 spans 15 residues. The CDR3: CASSPNWGGSETQYF.

The CDR3 is CATSRTESREQYF. The chain carries TRBV15 and TRBJ2-7. Germline V gene lookup returns CDR1 LNHNV and CDR2 YYDKDF (reference sequence). This CDR3 has 13 residues.

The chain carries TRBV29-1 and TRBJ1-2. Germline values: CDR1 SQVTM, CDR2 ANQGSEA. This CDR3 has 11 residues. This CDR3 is CSVDALIGYTF. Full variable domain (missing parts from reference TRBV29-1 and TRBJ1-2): SAVISQKPSRDICQRGTSLTIQCQVDSQVTMMFWYRQQPGQSLTLIATANQGSEATYESGFVIDKFPISRPNLTFSTLTVSNMSPEDSSIYLCSVDALIGYTFGSGTRLTVV.

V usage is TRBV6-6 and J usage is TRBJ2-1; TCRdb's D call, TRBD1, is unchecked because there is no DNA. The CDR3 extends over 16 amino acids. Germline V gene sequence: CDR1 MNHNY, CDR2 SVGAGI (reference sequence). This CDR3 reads CASSYSPSPVYNEQFF.

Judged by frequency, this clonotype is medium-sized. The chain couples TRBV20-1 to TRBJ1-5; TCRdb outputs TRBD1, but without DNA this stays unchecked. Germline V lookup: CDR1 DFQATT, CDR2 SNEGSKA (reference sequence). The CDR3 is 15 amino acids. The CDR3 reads CSARDLTGNNQPQHF.

CDR3 amino acids: CASSGRDRAYEQYF. This sequence joins TRBV19 and TRBJ2-7; the TRBD1 assignment by TCRdb is unverifiable without DNA. The CDR3 totals 14 residues. Germline lookup yields CDR1 LNHDA and CDR2 SQIVND (reference sequence).

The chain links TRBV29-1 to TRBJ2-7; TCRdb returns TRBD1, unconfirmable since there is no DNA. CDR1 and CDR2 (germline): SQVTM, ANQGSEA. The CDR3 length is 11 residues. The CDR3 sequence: CSVETGGEQYF.

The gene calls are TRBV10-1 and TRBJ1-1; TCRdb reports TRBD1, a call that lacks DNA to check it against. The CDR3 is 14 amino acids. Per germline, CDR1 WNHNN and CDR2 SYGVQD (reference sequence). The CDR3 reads CASSADRENTEAFF.